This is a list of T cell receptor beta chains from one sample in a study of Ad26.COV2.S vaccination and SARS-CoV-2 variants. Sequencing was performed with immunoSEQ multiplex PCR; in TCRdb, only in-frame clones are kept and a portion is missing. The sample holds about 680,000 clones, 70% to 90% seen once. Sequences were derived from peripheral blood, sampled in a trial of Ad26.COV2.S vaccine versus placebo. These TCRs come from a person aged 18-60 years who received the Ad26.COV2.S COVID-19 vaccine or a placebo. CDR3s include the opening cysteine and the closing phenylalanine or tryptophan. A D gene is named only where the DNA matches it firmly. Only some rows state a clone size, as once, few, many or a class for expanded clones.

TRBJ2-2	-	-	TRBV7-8	TGTGCCAGCAGCTTCAGGGAGACCGGGGAGCTGTTTTTT	CASSFRETGELFF
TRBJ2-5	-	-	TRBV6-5	TGTGCCAGCACCTCCTTGGCTGAAGAGACCCAGTACTTC	CASTSLAEETQYF
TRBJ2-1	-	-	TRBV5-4	TGTGCCAGCAGCTTGGCCCACGGCGGTGAGCAGTTCTTC	CASSLAHGGEQFF
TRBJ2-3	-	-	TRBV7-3	TGTGCCAGCAGCTTAACGCTGGAGGATACGCAGTATTTT	CASSLTLEDTQYF
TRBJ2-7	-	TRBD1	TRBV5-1	TGCGCCAGCAATAGGGACAGCCCCGCGGACGAGCAGTACTTC	CASNRDSPADEQYF
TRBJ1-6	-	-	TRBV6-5	TGTGCCAGCAGCTCCCGGCCCTATAATTCACCCCTCCACTTT	CASSSRPYNSPLHF
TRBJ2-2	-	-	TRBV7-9	TGTGCCAGCAGCTCGACTGGAAGGACCGATAACACCGGGGAGCTGTTTTTT	CASSSTGRTDNTGELFF
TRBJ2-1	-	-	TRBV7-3	TGTGCCAGCAGCTTATCCGGCGGGAATGAGCAGTTCTTC	CASSLSGGNEQFF
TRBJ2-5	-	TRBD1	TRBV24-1	TGTGCCACCAGTGATCCTGGGACAGTCCAAGAGACCCAGTACTTC	CATSDPGTVQETQYF
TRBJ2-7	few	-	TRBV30	TGTGCCGTTAGAGGCAGGGTTTACGAGCAGTACTTC	CAVRGRVYEQYF
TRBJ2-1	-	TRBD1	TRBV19	TGTGCCAGTAGTGCCCACCCCCGGACAGGGAGTCAGTTCTTC	CASSAHPRTGSQFF
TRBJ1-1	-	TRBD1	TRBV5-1	TGCGCCAGCAGTTGGGACAGGCTTATGAACACTGAAGCTTTCTTT	CASSWDRLMNTEAFF
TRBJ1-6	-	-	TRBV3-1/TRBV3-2	TGTGCCAGCAGCAAGGGAGGGTTCCGTTCACCCCTCCACTTT	CASSKGGFRSPLHF
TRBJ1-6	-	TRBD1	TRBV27	TGTGCCAGCAGATCCGGGACAGAAGTTTCACCCCTCCACTTT	CASRSGTEVSPLHF
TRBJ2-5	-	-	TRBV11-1	TGTGCCAGCAGCTTAGGACTTCAAGAGACCCAGTACTTC	CASSLGLQETQYF
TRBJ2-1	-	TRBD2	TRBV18	TGTGCCAGCTCACCTCCTAGCGGACCATACAATGAGCAGTTCTTC	CASSPPSGPYNEQFF
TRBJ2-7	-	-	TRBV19	TGTGCCAGTAGTTGGGGACACGAAGGAGGTTACGAGCAGTACTTC	CASSWGHEGGYEQYF
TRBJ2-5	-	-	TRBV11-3	TGTGCCAGCAGCTTAGAAGGCTGGCACAGGTGCGAGACCCAGTACTTC	CASSLEGWHRCETQYF
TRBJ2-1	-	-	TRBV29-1	TGCAGCGTTGAATATAGGGACCTAATGGGGTATGAGCAGTTCTTC	CSVEYRDLMGYEQFF
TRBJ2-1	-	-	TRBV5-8	TGTGCCAGCAGTACAACCGGAGCGTCCTACAATGAGCAGTTCTTC	CASSTTGASYNEQFF
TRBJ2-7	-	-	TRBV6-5	TGTGCCAGCACCATAGGGAGAACGCTCTACGAGCAGTACTTC	CASTIGRTLYEQYF
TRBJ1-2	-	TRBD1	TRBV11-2	TGTGCCAGCAGCTTAAACCCCCACACAGGGGGCCACACCTTC	CASSLNPHTGGHTF
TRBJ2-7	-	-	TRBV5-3	TGTGCCATAAACGGGAACGAGCAGTACTTC	CAINGNEQYF
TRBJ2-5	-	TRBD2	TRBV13	TGTGCCAGCAGCTTGCGGGAGCGGGAAGAGACCCAGTACTTC	CASSLREREETQYF
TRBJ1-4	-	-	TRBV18	TGTGCCAGCTCATCACGGGACACTGCAACTAATGAAAAACTGTTTTTT	CASSSRDTATNEKLFF